Given below is one TCR beta chain in context. Its antigen is currently not known. No per-base quality is available; no much larger clone lies one base away. In the germline V gene, CDR1 corresponds to MDHEN and CDR2 to SYDVKM. V was cut back by 6 bases and J by 15 bases, leaving a gap of 24 bases between them. Its CDR3 holds 15 amino acids, cysteine through phenylalanine. Here the CDR3 DNA is all that survives: 45 bases in frame from base 1. The sample is drawn from a study of T cell responses to AZD1222 COVID-19 vaccine (dated by TCRdb to the early 2020s). Some background on the complete study: Because spike-specific TCR depth and breadth did not differ between the two schedules, AZD1222 recipients who got a second dose at roughly 4 weeks were pooled with those who got a second dose at roughly 12 weeks. TCR sequencing covered roughly 230 trial participants: 207 given two doses of AZD1222 and 26 given two doses of MenACWY control vaccine. Trial participants were enrolled by age into 18-55, 56-69 and 70-plus year subgroups, with approximately 150, 28 and 58 TCR-sequenced participants respectively.

Results and caveats for the whole study, not just this receptor: The 56-69-year group was small, and its depth increase did not reach significance, likely because of low power. Because no samples from the day 14 peak response were available, repertoires could be characterized only after the peak T cell response. Participants were mostly white British and included more females than males, and it was suggested by the authors that clonal diversity may have been underestimated. Spike-specific TCR breadth and depth rose significantly after two AZD1222 doses compared with day 0 and with MenACWY recipients. Epitopes outside the regions mutated in the B.1.351 and B.1.1.7 variants were reportedly recognized by nearly half of the unique spike-specific TCRs. The whole spike protein was spanned by vaccine-associated CD4 TCRs, and dominant responses were seen in regions 160-218 and 743-854. Conclusions about previously exposed vaccinees were limited because only six AZD1222 recipients were SARS-CoV-2 seropositive at baseline.

The sample's time point label, in plain terms: baseline before first vaccination. Vaccinee samples came from UK trials COV001 and COV002, including a single-blind randomized controlled phase 2/3 trial of AZD1222 (ChAdOx1 nCoV-19) in healthy adults. For TCRbeta chain sequencing, PBMC samples were collected from trial participants at day 0 and at day 28 after the second dose. The CDR3 regions of human TCRbeta chains were analyzed by immunosequencing. The authors processed their data as follows. TCRs in the repertoires were compared against a reference library of SARS-CoV-2-specific TCRs that had been generated with the MIRA antigen-specificity platform. Breadth was defined as the fraction of unique TCRs that were SARS-CoV-2-associated, and depth was defined as the fraction of total T cells that were SARS-CoV-2-associated. Using the MIRA data, every spike-specific TCR was mapped to the spike region that the TCR reacted to and assigned to either a CD4 or a CD8 class. Log10-transformed breadth and depth values were compared by one-way ANOVA with Sidak's multiple comparisons tests. TCRdb carries this immuneACCESS record with in-frame sequences only. Its versions omit some clonotypes, under half of them owing to an unresolved V gene in the studies checked, with the rest unexplained. V and J calls and clone size come straight from that table; D and trimming were deduced from the DNA. Recorded for this sample are 150,000 to 200,000 clones; around 89% of them occurred a single time. The ten largest clonotypes hold under 8% of the sample.

The receptor comes from an adult in good health. The rearrangement combines TRBV28 with TRBJ1-6; a tentative D match to TRBD1 spans 5 bases. The sample consisted of peripheral blood, taken on day 0 of AZD1222 vaccination. This receptor carries the CDR3 CASSPYPGTPGNLHF. In nucleotides, the sequence is TGTGCCAGCAGCCCCTACCCCGGGACCCCGGGTAACCTCCACTTT.